These T cell receptor beta chains were read from a single sample in a study of beta chain features in type 1 diabetes. Sequencing was performed with immunoSEQ multiplex PCR; in TCRdb, only in-frame clones are kept and a portion is missing. The sample carries about 330,000 clones, approximately 11% recorded once. The sequenced material came from naive CD4+ T cells from blood. These receptors came from a woman under 40 in good health. CDR3s include the opening cysteine and the closing phenylalanine or tryptophan. Fields, in order: V gene, clone size, J gene, D gene, CDR3 protein, CDR3 DNA. A D gene is named only where the DNA matches it firmly. Rows give clone size only sometimes, using once, few, many, or a class for an expanded clone.

TRBV15,-,TRBJ1-3,-,CATSRDYSGNTIYF,TGTGCCACCAGCAGAGACTACTCTGGAAACACCATATATTTT
TRBV9,few,TRBJ2-4,-,CASSALGGSNIQYF,TGTGCCAGCAGCGCCCTAGGTGGGAGCAACATTCAGTACTTC
TRBV4-2,-,TRBJ2-5,TRBD2,CASSQDRGTSASETQYF,TGTGCCAGCAGCCAAGACCGAGGGACTAGCGCTTCGGAGACCCAGTACTTC
TRBV4-2,few,TRBJ2-3,TRBD1,CASSHGTGRPTDTQYF,TGTGCCAGCAGCCACGGGACAGGGCGCCCTACAGATACGCAGTATTTT
TRBV30,few,TRBJ2-5,-,CAWSATDWETQYF,TGTGCCTGGAGTGCAACGGACTGGGAGACCCAGTACTTC
TRBV5-4,-,TRBJ1-1,-,CASSFQGLGTEAFF,TGTGCCAGCAGCTTCCAGGGTCTCGGCACTGAAGCTTTCTTT
TRBV11-2,-,TRBJ2-3,-,CASSLAGVGADTQYF,TGTGCCAGCAGCTTAGCGGGAGTCGGCGCAGATACGCAGTATTTT
TRBV15,few,TRBJ2-4,TRBD2,CATSVRLAGGVNIQYF,TGTGCCACCAGCGTCCGACTAGCGGGAGGAGTAAACATTCAGTACTTC
TRBV5-1,-,TRBJ1-4,TRBD1,CASSLGYRGVREKLFF,TGCGCCAGCAGCTTGGGCTACAGGGGAGTCAGAGAAAAACTGTTTTTT
TRBV6-6,few,TRBJ2-5,-,CASSSQETQYF,TGTGCCAGCAGTTCACAAGAGACCCAGTACTTC
TRBV5-1,few,TRBJ1-5,-,CASRMDGGPNQPQHF,TGCGCCAGCAGGATGGACGGAGGACCCAATCAGCCCCAGCATTTT
TRBV4-3,-,TRBJ1-6,TRBD1,CASSQDRNNSPLHF,TGCGCCAGCAGCCAGGACAGGAATAATTCACCCCTCCACTTT
TRBV29-1,few,TRBJ1-1,TRBD1,CSVELVGQGGLEAFF,TGCAGCGTTGAATTAGTAGGACAGGGGGGTCTTGAAGCTTTCTTT
TRBV7-2,-,TRBJ2-1,TRBD2,CASSFSGRVGEQFF,TGTGCCAGCAGCTTTAGCGGGAGAGTCGGGGAGCAGTTCTTC
TRBV28,-,TRBJ2-3,TRBD1,CASSSRDRGFTDTQYF,TGTGCCAGCAGTTCCCGGGACAGGGGTTTCACAGATACGCAGTATTTT
TRBV7-9,few,TRBJ2-7,-,CASSLFLVSGVGHEQYF,TGTGCCAGCAGCTTATTTCTCGTGTCGGGAGTTGGGCACGAGCAGTACTTC
TRBV5-1,-,TRBJ1-1,-,CASSFSGEGTEAFF,TGCGCCAGCAGCTTCTCAGGGGAGGGCACTGAAGCTTTCTTT
TRBV7-8,-,TRBJ1-5,-,CASSPQEAANNQPQHF,TGTGCCAGCAGCCCCCAGGAGGCAGCTAACAATCAGCCCCAGCATTTT
TRBV28,few,TRBJ1-1,-,CASSMTGYTEAFF,TGTGCCAGCAGTATGACGGGATACACTGAAGCTTTCTTT
TRBV10-3,-,TRBJ2-5,-,CAISEPAGPETQYF,TGTGCCATCAGTGAGCCCGCGGGCCCAGAGACCCAGTACTTC
TRBV6-5,few,TRBJ1-1,-,CASAGQNTEAFF,TGTGCCAGCGCCGGACAGAACACTGAAGCTTTCTTT
TRBV7-8,-,TRBJ1-5,TRBD1,CASSVSGQGIAQPQHF,TGTGCCAGCAGCGTCTCTGGACAGGGCATCGCTCAGCCCCAGCATTTT
TRBV7-2,-,TRBJ1-5,TRBD1,CASSLTTGGEPQHF,TGTGCCAGCAGCTTAACGACAGGGGGAGAGCCCCAGCATTTT
TRBV27,-,TRBJ2-7,-,CASSLGGTRPWDEQYF,TGTGCCAGCAGTTTGGGCGGGACCCGGCCATGGGACGAGCAGTACTTC
TRBV4-3,few,TRBJ2-1,TRBD2,CASSPSGTYNEQFF,TGCGCCAGCAGCCCTAGCGGCACCTACAATGAGCAGTTCTTC
TRBV9,-,TRBJ2-1,TRBD2,CASSSNPRGRARNEQFF,TGTGCCAGCAGCTCCAATCCCCGCGGGAGGGCCAGGAATGAGCAGTTCTTC
TRBV28,-,TRBJ2-7,TRBD2,CAVSRGGGLGAYEQYF,TGTGCCGTTTCACGTGGGGGGGGTTTGGGGGCCTACGAGCAGTACTTC
TRBV6-5,few,TRBJ1-5,TRBD1,CASGTGNQPQHF,TGTGCCAGCGGGACAGGGAATCAGCCCCAGCATTTT
TRBV7-3,few,TRBJ2-2,TRBD2,CASSFSGSTGELFF,TGTGCCAGCAGCTTCAGCGGGAGCACCGGGGAGCTGTTTTTT
TRBV2,few,TRBJ2-2,TRBD1,CASSGTGGTGELFF,TGTGCCAGCTCCGGGACAGGGGGCACCGGGGAGCTGTTTTTT
TRBV7-9,-,TRBJ2-3,TRBD2,CASSGGASGRRTDTQYF,TGTGCCAGCAGCGGGGGGGCTAGCGGGAGACGCACAGATACGCAGTATTTT
TRBV4-3,-,TRBJ1-4,TRBD1,CASSQDRDSLNEKLFF,TGCGCCAGCAGCCAAGATCGGGACAGCCTTAATGAAAAACTGTTTTTT
TRBV18,-,TRBJ2-7,-,CASSPLRSGNEQYF,TGTGCCAGCTCACCATTGCGGTCGGGGAACGAGCAGTACTTC
TRBV7-2,few,TRBJ2-1,TRBD2,CASSLAGTSAIYNEQFF,TGTGCCAGCAGCTTAGCCGGGACTAGCGCCATTTACAATGAGCAGTTCTTC
TRBV7-9,-,TRBJ2-1,TRBD2,CASSLTLAGDWDEQFF,TGTGCCAGCAGCTTAACCTTAGCGGGAGATTGGGATGAGCAGTTCTTC
TRBV19,few,TRBJ2-3,TRBD2,CASTTPRGTSGTDTQYF,TGTGCCAGTACAACCCCGCGCGGGACTAGCGGAACAGATACGCAGTATTTT
TRBV7-9,-,TRBJ2-1,-,CASSLSSWFDEQFF,TGTGCCAGCAGCTTATCTAGTTGGTTCGATGAGCAGTTCTTC
TRBV6-1,-,TRBJ2-1,TRBD2,CASSERLAGGGNEQFF,TGTGCCAGCAGTGAGCGGCTAGCGGGAGGAGGTAATGAGCAGTTCTTC